Reported below is one T cell receptor beta chain. No cognate antigen has been identified for it. Base qualities are not provided; no much larger clone lies one nucleotide away. Healthy HIV-negative adults with no recently reported acute infections or vaccinations were included as donors. Every donor was a Caucasian adult living in Nashville, Tennessee, USA. CD4+ T cells were enriched by magnetic negative selection, after which naive cells were positively selected on CD45RA and the negative fraction was taken as the memory subset. After blood collection by leukapheresis, PBMCs were isolated using Ficoll-Histopaque density gradient centrifugation and then cryopreserved in the vapor phase of liquid nitrogen. Analytical flow cytometry was used to check the purity and quantity of every magnetically sorted T cell population. Genomic DNA was isolated from every sorted fraction and measured by UV absorbance on a Nanodrop 2000c.

Using the deep immunoSEQ assay, multiplex PCR amplified TCR CDR3 regions from genomic DNA. Extracted genomic DNA from each cell subset was distributed evenly across all wells of several immunoSEQ 96-well plates, and each plate was treated as a replicate. Each replicate PCR for sorted subsets received approximately 220 ng genomic DNA, equal to about 29,000 T cell genomes. Purified libraries were measured with a Qubit 3.0 fluorometer, size-checked on a Bioanalyzer 2100, and measured again with the KAPA Library Quantification kit. Each immunoSEQ 96-well plate was sequenced on its own single-read 150-cycle Illumina NextSeq 550 flow cell. The original pipeline was this. Because only junctional sequences without quality scores were contained in the immunoSEQ output, filtering matching that applied to full-length reads could not be performed. Sequences were annotated with PyIR, a Python wrapper for IgBLAST v1.9, and V/J genes and CDR3 were assigned using IMGT germline references. Reads with weak V/J assignments (E-value above 1e-6), missing CDR3, stop codons, out-of-frame junctions, or ambiguous translated residues were removed. V3J clonotypes were defined as sequences sharing an identical inferred V gene, J gene, and CDR3 amino acid sequence. The percentage overlap between two repertoires was calculated by dividing the number of shared unique clonotypes by the size of the smaller repertoire. RTK rarefaction, the Chao1 estimator, and Recon v2.1 estimates of unobserved clonotypes were used to assess repertoire richness. Generation probabilities for all TCRbeta clonotypes obtained by the gDNA method from four donors were computed using OLGA. In TCRdb, the immuneACCESS table is reduced to in-frame sequences with V and J assigned. These tables do not hold every clone; where another copy was compared, an unresolved V gene accounts for under half, and the others remain unexplained. The DNA was the basis for D and trimming; V, J and clone size are from that table. This sample comprises 2,500,000 or so clones, approximately 90% of them detected only once. The ten largest make up about 0.13% of the sample.

This record comes from a study of shared clonotypes between healthy human individuals (dated by TCRdb to between 2020 and 2021). As for the study more broadly: The cohort included a few men and a couple of women between 18 and 49 years of age. For each donor, CD4 naive and CD4 memory were each run on three plates, CD8 naive on two plates, and CD8 memory on one plate. To estimate repertoire size and how much clonotype sharing occurs between individuals, the study deeply sequenced the blood TCR repertoires of 5 or 6 healthy adults. To increase sequencing depth and limit assay-specific biases, different laboratories used diverse techniques to prepare libraries and sequence TCR repertoires. Leukapheresis yielded between about 0.85 and 10 billion PBMCs per donor.

On the study overall, not on this receptor specifically: Pairwise subsampling led to the expectation that sequencing depth would affect the degree of clonotype sharing among donors. Sharing across a few donors was observed for around 4.8% of naive CD4, over 3% of naive CD8, 2.3% of memory CD4, and less than 0.45% of memory CD8 clonotypes. Even with the large sequencing depth, rarefaction of the sorted-subset datasets indicated that sequencing was incomplete. Sampling was restricted to blood, and TCR repertoires in tissues likely differ from the TCR repertoires found in blood. Because the study included a small number of donors, the genetic and exposure-history diversity represented was limited. Compared with non-shared clonotypes, the clonotypes found in all four sorted-subset donors had higher generation probabilities. Estimated clonotype richness was generally larger for naive than for memory subsets.

The clonotype comes from a man younger than 35 in good health. The sequenced sample consisted of naive CD4+ T cells sorted from blood. This sample's cell subset or site label indicates: CD45RA+ positively selected.

The DNA sequence is as follows: TGTGCCAGCAGGGCGGGAAACTCTGGGGCCAACGTCCTGACTTTC. Its amino acids are CASRAGNSGANVLTF. The chain employs TRBV6-5 and TRBJ2-6; the best D guess is TRBD2, with 6 bases matching. From the cysteine up to the phenylalanine, the CDR3 has a length of 15 residues. Only the CDR3 portion is preserved as DNA: 45 bases, with reading frame beginning at the first base. V drops 6 bases and J drops 0 bases, leaving 9 bases in between. According to the germline V gene, CDR1 reads MNHEY and CDR2 reads SVGAGI.